This TCR beta chain was obtained from a study of blood T cell repertoires in COVID-19 (dated by TCRdb to the early 2020s). About the study as a whole: Samples covering the acute and convalescent phases of COVID-19 were provided by collaborators in the United States, Italy and Spain. Sample metadata almost always included a de-identified subject ID, COVID-19 status, age in years and sex. Samples were obtained from the ongoing ImmuneRACE study (first 160 participants) and from 1,200 or so subjects provided by 6 global collaborators. The prospective study material was composed of cDNA or gDNA derived from T cells, B-cell-depleted T cells, or PBMCs. Where available, HLA class I and class II types were taken from metadata supplied by the sample provider and were not determined by assay-based typing. The repertoires were made available in a free public database intended to serve as a resource for research on the immune response to SARS-CoV-2. Subjects who had been exposed to COVID-19, were actively infected with it, or had recovered from it provided the deeply sampled blood TCRbeta repertoires that made up the dataset. What the research found in general, with its limitations: How much clinical and demographic metadata was included differed by source and by participant, and the metadata was provided uncurated.

A second Seattle source provided samples from volunteer blood donors who had recovered from COVID-19. Each collaborating institution followed its own protocols to collect whole blood in K2EDTA tubes. For TCRbeta analysis, collaborators shipped samples as frozen whole blood, isolated PBMCs, or DNA extracted from either of those sample types. Concerning this clone itself: Its antigen target is currently unknown. There are no base qualities to consult, and no much larger clone falls within one base.

The immunoSEQ Assay, a bias-controlled multiplex PCR, was used to amplify TCRbeta CDR3 regions from genomic DNA. In the paper's pipeline: Within the assay, amplification of reference gene primers was used to estimate how many nucleated cells each sample contained. To quantify the absolute abundance of each unique TCRbeta CDR3 rearrangement, sequence reads were collapsed and filtered. Productive Simpson clonality was computed per sample as the square root of Simpson's diversity index over productive rearrangements. Held by TCRdb, this immuneACCESS table contains in-frame sequences only and omits some clones. Under half of the omission traces to an unresolved V gene where checked; the cause of the rest is unknown. V and J calls plus clone size are reproduced from that table; the DNA served to infer D and trimming. The sample has 250,000 to 350,000 clones on record, 88% of them singletons. Just under 7% of the sample comes from the top ten.

This clonotype was obtained from a woman in her thirties who had recovered from COVID-19. The sequencing sample was made of peripheral blood.

This receptor carries the CDR3 CASTADRGLFYEQYF. The DNA sequence reads TGTGCCAGCACAGCGGACAGGGGGCTCTTTTACGAGCAGTACTTC. Recombination linked TRBV2 to TRBJ2-7; TRBD1 aligns with 11 central bases. The CDR3 sequence holds 15 residues, the cysteine and phenylalanine included. Just CDR3 DNA is preserved here, 45 bases in frame from base 1. CDR1 and CDR2 were assigned from the germline V gene as SNHLY and FYNNEI. V is cut back by 7 bases and J by 4 bases, with 9 bases in the junction unmatched.